A selection of T cell receptor beta chains follows, all from one sample in a study of shared clonotypes between healthy human individuals. Sequencing used immunoSEQ multiplex PCR; TCRdb keeps in-frame clones, though not all of them. Altogether around 1.5 million clones are present, 98% being singletons, with the ten largest covering roughly 0.4%. Sequencing used naive CD4+ T cells sorted from blood. The receptor set was obtained from a man aged 25-45 years in good health. The CDR3 runs from the conserved cysteine through the conserved F or W.

j_call	v_call	cdr3_aa
TRBJ2-7	TRBV19	CASSSIGTSGSKYF
TRBJ2-7	TRBV28	CASSLPLRQAPYEQYF
TRBJ2-1	TRBV9	CASSVVPSGSIYNEQFF
TRBJ1-5	TRBV29-1	CSVATGDQPQHF
TRBJ2-7	TRBV5-1	CASSLESLGSYEQYF
TRBJ2-4	TRBV29-1	CSVAWGVGNIQYF
TRBJ1-2	TRBV28	CASSLFPANYGYTF
TRBJ2-3	TRBV5-1	CASSSGQSTDTQYF
TRBJ2-1	TRBV5-6	CASSFRTSGRSREQFF
TRBJ1-1	TRBV5-1	CASSTRGGEAFF
TRBJ1-2	TRBV7-2	CASSSEPGESGYTF
TRBJ2-2	TRBV5-6	CASSLSSGELFF
TRBJ1-2	TRBV19	CASSMRQGSTNGYTF
TRBJ2-1	TRBV10-1	CASSATSDEQFF
TRBJ2-5	TRBV5-1	CASSRDRGHQETQYF
TRBJ1-1	TRBV7-9	CASSSTSENTEAFF
TRBJ1-2	TRBV6-5	CASSMTAEGGYTF
TRBJ1-2	TRBV7-9	CASTLVGYGYTF
TRBJ2-7	TRBV5-1	CASSRLTGQSYEQYF
TRBJ2-1	TRBV5-6	CASSLDPTSYNEQFF
TRBJ2-3	TRBV10-2	CASSVLGGMAGDTQYF
TRBJ1-2	TRBV10-3	CAISEPTSGNYGYTF
TRBJ1-4	TRBV7-9	CASSFLNEKLFF
TRBJ1-3	TRBV6-1	CASSQTGAGNTIYF
TRBJ2-2	TRBV5-1	CASSLGSGNTGELFF
TRBJ1-5	TRBV18	CASSAGEDQPQHF
TRBJ1-5	TRBV2	CASSVRPGSNQPQHF
TRBJ1-5	TRBV19	CASIDRHSSQPQHF
TRBJ2-3	TRBV9	CASSPRGTIGTDTQYF
TRBJ1-5	TRBV7-6	CASSLSGENQPQHF
TRBJ2-7	TRBV20-1	CSADQSYEQYF